These 10 T cell receptor beta chains were sequenced from one sample in a study of cytomegalovirus exposure and HLA in healthy donors (dated by TCRdb to the late 2010s). Libraries were constructed by the immunoSEQ multiplex PCR assay. For the multiplex PCR, a mixture combining 60 forward primers for TCR Vbeta segments and 13 reverse primers for TCR Jbeta segments was used. In TCRdb, the immuneACCESS table is reduced to in-frame sequences with V and J assigned. These tables do not hold every clone; where another copy was compared, an unresolved V gene accounts for under half, and the others remain unexplained. In this sample's table one finds about 120,000 clones. Jointly, the top ten make up 1.6% of the sample. Sequencing was performed on PBMCs. The receptors stem from a woman in her 40s in good health and CMV-seropositive.

The rearrangement links TRBV10-3 to TRBJ2-4, with a weak D call TRBD1 (5 bases). The V end was cut by 2 bases, the J end by 4 bases, with 6 bases between. The CDR3 extends over 13 amino acids. From germline, CDR1 is ENHRY and CDR2 SYGVKD. Here the CDR3 DNA reads TGTGCCATCAGTGAGACAGGTAAAAACATTCAGTACTTC. This sequence encodes CAISETGKNIQYF.

The rearrangement links TRBV21-1 to TRBJ1-2; TRBD1, the table's D call, was not compared with the DNA. TRBV21-1 has pseudogene status. The CDR3 is made up of 16 amino acids. The CDR3 sequence is CASSPSPRGWFYGYTF. The CDR3 nucleotides are TGTGCCAGCAGCCCCTCCCCCAGGGGTTGGTTCTATGGCTACACCTTC.

The V gene is TRBV6-5, the J gene TRBJ1-2, with 10 bases aligning to TRBD1. The CDR3 is 13 residues long. The V gene's germline CDR1 is MNHEY and CDR2 SVGAGI. V dropped 5 bases and J dropped 4; count of bases not matched to a gene: 1. This chain's CDR3 is CASSRTGGYGYTF. The CDR3 region has the DNA TGTGCCAGCAGTCGGACAGGGGGCTATGGCTACACCTTC.

The chain carries TRBV6-5 and TRBJ2-1, with TRBD1 identical over 9 bases. Losses at the gene ends were 2 bases for V and 7 bases for J; bases not matched to a gene: 3. CDR3 length equals 14 residues. Germline V lookup: CDR1 MNHEY, CDR2 SVGAGI. CDR3 loop: CASSYGTGSNEQFF. The CDR3 DNA sequence: TGTGCCAGCAGTTACGGGACAGGGTCAAATGAGCAGTTCTTC.

The chain carries TRBV14 and TRBJ2-5, with D possibly TRBD2 on 6 matching bases. V was clipped by 4 bases and J by 5 bases, with 17 bases between them. Germline V gene sequence: CDR1 SGHDN, CDR2 FVKESK. The CDR3 has 15 amino acids. The CDR3 region is CASSLGVAEGETQYF. CDR3 in DNA: TGTGCCAGCAGCCTCGGGGTAGCGGAAGGGGAGACCCAGTACTTC.

The V and J genes are TRBV7-3 and TRBJ2-1; TRBD2 aligns across 7 bases. The germline V gene encodes CDR1 SGHTA and CDR2 FQGTGA. Trimming took 4 bases from V and 8 from J; bases not matched to a gene: 11. The CDR3 contains 15 residues. CDR3 amino acids: CASSWLGGDNDEQFF. The DNA of the CDR3 is TGTGCCAGCAGCTGGCTTGGGGGGGATAATGATGAGCAGTTCTTC.

V usage is TRBV2 and J usage is TRBJ2-7; TRBD1 is a possible D gene (5 bases). V lost 6 bases and J lost 0, with 12 bases in between. The length of the CDR3 is 14 residues. In germline, CDR1 is SNHLY, CDR2 FYNNEI. DNA for the CDR3: TGTGCCAGCAGGGCTCAGGGTTCCTCCTACGAGCAGTACTTC. Its protein is CASRAQGSSYEQYF. The full variable domain, rest sourced from reference TRBV2 and TRBJ2-7, is EPEVTQTPSHQVTQMGQEVILRCVPISNHLYFYWYRQILGQKVEFLVSFYNNEISEKSEIFDDQFSVERPDGSNFTLKIRSTKLEDSAMYFCASRAQGSSYEQYFGPGTRLTVT.

This CDR3 reads CASHPPGQIYEQYF. In DNA form, the CDR3 reads TGCGCCAGCCACCCCCCGGGACAGATCTACGAGCAGTACTTC. V is TRBV5-1 and J is TRBJ2-5; 7 bases align to TRBD1. The DNA end lines up better with TRBJ2-7; the J call may be wrong. The CDR3 consists of 14 residues. Germline V gene sequence: CDR1 SGHRS, CDR2 YFSETQ.

This chain connects TRBV11-2 to TRBJ2-5; D is uncertain. V dropped 0 bases and J dropped 4 bases, with 9 bases sitting between them. The CDR3 runs to 14 residues. Per germline, CDR1 SGHAT and CDR2 FQNNGV. CDR3 nucleotide sequence: TGTGCCAGCAGCTTAGATGCGGTAGGAGAGACCCAGTACTTC. This encodes CASSLDAVGETQYF.

This chain links TRBV29-1 with TRBJ2-7; the D gene is possibly TRBD1 (6 bases). The CDR3 loop spans 13 amino acids. The germline CDR1 and CDR2 sequences are SQVTM and ANQGSEA. The ends were cut back, 3 bases at V and 4 bases at J, with 13 bases in the middle. The CDR3 DNA follows: TGCAGCGTTGAGAGGGGGAGTGGGTACGAGCAGTACTTC. This gives the protein CSVERGSGYEQYF.